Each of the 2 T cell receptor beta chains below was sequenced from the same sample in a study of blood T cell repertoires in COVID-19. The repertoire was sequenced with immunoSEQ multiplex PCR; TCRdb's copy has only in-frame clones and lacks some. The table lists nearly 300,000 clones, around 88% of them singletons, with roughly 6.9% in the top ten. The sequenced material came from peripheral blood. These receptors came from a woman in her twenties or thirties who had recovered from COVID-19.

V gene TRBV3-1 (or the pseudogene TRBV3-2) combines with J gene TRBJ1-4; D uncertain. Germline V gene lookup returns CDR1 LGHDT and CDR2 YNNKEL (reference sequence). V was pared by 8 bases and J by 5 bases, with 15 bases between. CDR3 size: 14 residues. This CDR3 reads CASASGELNEKLFF. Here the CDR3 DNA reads TGTGCCAGCGCGTCCGGGGAGTTGAATGAAAAACTGTTTTTT.

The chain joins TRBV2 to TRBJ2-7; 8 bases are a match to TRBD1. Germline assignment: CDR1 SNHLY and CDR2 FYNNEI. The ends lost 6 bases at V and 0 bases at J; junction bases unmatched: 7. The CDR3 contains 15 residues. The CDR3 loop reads CASRKDRDPSYEQYF. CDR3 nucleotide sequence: TGTGCCAGCAGAAAGGACAGGGACCCCTCCTACGAGCAGTACTTC.